The rows below give T cell receptor beta chains drawn from one sample of a study of patients with pleural tuberculosis. TCRdb re-derived calls from the reads in MiXCR, one entry per CDR3 protein. The top ten hold 3.5% to 4.5% of the sample, which has some 29,000 distinct CDR3 sequences, 18% seen once. Sequenced material: peripheral blood. These receptors came from a human donor with pleural tuberculosis. Each CDR3 is given with its conserved first and last residue. Fields, in order: V gene, J gene, clone size, D gene, CDR3 protein, CDR3 DNA. The D gene is left open where the match is weak. Only some rows state a clone size, as once, few, many or a class for expanded clones.

V gene: TRBV12-3/TRBV12-4
J gene: TRBJ2-3
clone size: many
D gene: NA
CDR3 protein: CASTQTAGTQYF
CDR3 DNA: TGTGCCAGCACCCAAACGGCGGGTACGCAGTATTTT

V gene: TRBV7-8
J gene: TRBJ1-6
clone size: many
D gene: NA
CDR3 protein: CASTRGSSGSYNSPLHF
CDR3 DNA: TGTGCCAGCACCAGAGGGAGTTCGGGCTCCTATAATTCACCCCTCCACTTT

V gene: TRBV12-3/TRBV12-4
J gene: TRBJ1-3
clone size: many
D gene: NA
CDR3 protein: CASTLGGNTIYF
CDR3 DNA: TGTGCCAGCACTCTCGGCGGAAACACCATATATTTT

V gene: TRBV5-5
J gene: TRBJ2-7
clone size: many
D gene: NA
CDR3 protein: CASSLNGGTYEQYF
CDR3 DNA: TGTGCCAGCAGCTTGAACGGCGGAACCTACGAGCAGTACTTC

V gene: TRBV4-1
J gene: TRBJ2-7
clone size: many
D gene: NA
CDR3 protein: CASSQDKRGAYEQYF
CDR3 DNA: TGCGCCAGCAGCCAAGATAAGAGGGGGGCTTACGAGCAGTACTTC

V gene: TRBV29-1
J gene: TRBJ2-7
clone size: many
D gene: NA
CDR3 protein: CSGRHGYEQYF
CDR3 DNA: TGCAGCGGTAGACACGGCTACGAGCAGTACTTC

V gene: TRBV7-9
J gene: TRBJ2-1
clone size: many
D gene: NA
CDR3 protein: CASSLALGGYEQFF
CDR3 DNA: TGTGCCAGCAGCTTAGCTCTTGGGGGCTATGAGCAGTTCTTC

V gene: TRBV10-3
J gene: TRBJ1-1
clone size: many
D gene: NA
CDR3 protein: CAARRGGDTEAFF
CDR3 DNA: TGTGCCGCCCGGCGGGGTGGGGACACTGAAGCTTTCTTT

V gene: TRBV29-1
J gene: TRBJ2-7
clone size: many
D gene: NA
CDR3 protein: CSAVRQQSYEQYF
CDR3 DNA: TGCAGCGCTGTACGACAGCAATCTTACGAGCAGTACTTC

V gene: TRBV4-3
J gene: TRBJ2-7
clone size: many
D gene: NA
CDR3 protein: CASSLGRGYIYEQYF
CDR3 DNA: TGCGCCAGCAGCCTAGGACGGGGCTACATCTACGAGCAGTACTTC

V gene: TRBV5-4
J gene: TRBJ2-5
clone size: many
D gene: TRBD2
CDR3 protein: CASSRGLAGRYQETQYF
CDR3 DNA: TGTGCCAGCAGCCGAGGACTAGCGGGACGGTACCAAGAGACCCAGTACTTC

V gene: TRBV3-1
J gene: TRBJ2-3
clone size: many
D gene: TRBD2
CDR3 protein: CASSPGLADPDTQYF
CDR3 DNA: TGTGCCAGCAGCCCGGGACTAGCGGACCCAGATACGCAGTATTTT

V gene: TRBV7-3
J gene: TRBJ2-1
clone size: many
D gene: TRBD2
CDR3 protein: CASSLRGGGSYNEQFF
CDR3 DNA: TGTGCCAGCAGCTTACGGGGGGGAGGATCCTACAATGAGCAGTTCTTC

V gene: TRBV7-3
J gene: TRBJ2-7
clone size: medium-sized
D gene: NA
CDR3 protein: CASSLAPTGEQYF
CDR3 DNA: TGTGCCAGCAGCTTAGCTCCGACGGGGGAGCAGTACTTC

V gene: TRBV4-3
J gene: TRBJ2-7
clone size: many
D gene: NA
CDR3 protein: CASSLLTGNEQYF
CDR3 DNA: TGCGCCAGCAGCCTCCTAACAGGGAACGAGCAGTACTTC

V gene: TRBV5-1
J gene: TRBJ1-1
clone size: many
D gene: NA
CDR3 protein: CASTSTVNTEAFF
CDR3 DNA: TGCGCCAGCACCTCGACGGTGAACACTGAAGCTTTCTTT

V gene: TRBV29-1
J gene: TRBJ2-7
clone size: many
D gene: NA
CDR3 protein: CSVESLAGSSYEQYF
CDR3 DNA: TGCAGCGTTGAAAGTCTGGCAGGGAGCTCCTACGAGCAGTACTTC

V gene: TRBV6-2/TRBV6-3
J gene: TRBJ2-3
clone size: medium-sized
D gene: NA
CDR3 protein: CASSYPPSVTQYF
CDR3 DNA: TGTGCCAGCAGTTATCCTCCTAGCGTGACGCAGTATTTT

V gene: TRBV7-3
J gene: TRBJ2-2
clone size: NA
D gene: NA
CDR3 protein: CASSLRVAKMNAGELFF
CDR3 DNA: TGTGCCAGCAGCTTACGGGTAGCTAAAATGAACGCCGGGGAGCTGTTTTTT

V gene: TRBV27
J gene: TRBJ1-2
clone size: once
D gene: NA
CDR3 protein: CASSPWGSPYGHTF
CDR3 DNA: TGTGCCAGCAGCCCTTGGGGCAGCCCCTACGGCCACACCTTC

V gene: TRBV18
J gene: TRBJ1-5
clone size: many
D gene: NA
CDR3 protein: CASSGGQLNQPQHF
CDR3 DNA: TGTGCCAGCTCCGGCGGACAGTTAAATCAGCCCCAGCATTTT

V gene: TRBV20-1
J gene: TRBJ1-5
clone size: many
D gene: NA
CDR3 protein: CSASTRTASNQPQHF
CDR3 DNA: TGCAGTGCGTCGACAAGGACGGCCAGCAATCAGCCCCAGCATTTT

V gene: TRBV11-1
J gene: TRBJ2-3
clone size: many
D gene: NA
CDR3 protein: CASSLGSVDTQYF
CDR3 DNA: TGTGCCAGCAGCTTAGGGAGCGTTGATACGCAGTATTTT

V gene: TRBV4-1
J gene: TRBJ2-5
clone size: NA
D gene: NA
CDR3 protein: CASSPTPARSRETQYF
CDR3 DNA: TGCGCCAGCAGCCCGACCCCTGCGCGATCTAGGGAGACCCAGTACTTC

V gene: TRBV5-5
J gene: TRBJ2-7
clone size: NA
D gene: NA
CDR3 protein: CASSLTSYEQHF
CDR3 DNA: TGTGCCAGCAGCTTGACTTCCTACGAGCAGCACTTC

V gene: TRBV6-1
J gene: TRBJ2-4
clone size: medium-sized
D gene: NA
CDR3 protein: CASSEGPLKLAKNIQYF
CDR3 DNA: TGTGCCAGCAGTGAAGGGCCCCTAAAATTAGCCAAAAACATTCAGTACTTC

V gene: TRBV6-1
J gene: TRBJ2-3
clone size: NA
D gene: NA
CDR3 protein: CASRLSPTGTTDTQYF
CDR3 DNA: TGTGCCAGCAGGCTAAGCCCCACAGGGACAACAGATACGCAGTATTTT

V gene: TRBV20-1
J gene: TRBJ2-6
clone size: many
D gene: NA
CDR3 protein: CSARAGYPSGANVLTF
CDR3 DNA: TGCAGTGCTAGGGCGGGCTACCCATCTGGGGCCAACGTCCTGACTTTC